Listed here are 14 T cell receptor beta chains from one sample, sequenced in a study of blood T cells in healthy people across ages. Using a J-beta primer mix together with a sample-barcoded 5' primer, a second PCR was run for roughly 6 to 12 cycles. TCRdb re-derived calls from the 5' RACE reads in MiXCR, one entry per CDR3 protein. This sample yields about 780,000 distinct CDR3 sequences, of which about half are seen a single time; 15% to 20% belongs to the top ten. The sample taken for sequencing was blood. The receptors here all came from a man of 80 years or more in good health.

The V gene is TRBV7-7, the J gene TRBJ2-4; 9 bases agree with TRBD2. The J call may be wrong; the DNA end is better matched by TRBJ2-5. Germline CDR1 is SSHAT and CDR2 is FNYEAQ (reference sequence). The CDR3 is 16 amino acids. This CDR3 is CASSLGLRGGSETQYF. CDR3 in DNA: TGTGCCAGCAGCTTAGGTCTGCGGGGGGGCTCGGAGACCCAGTACTTC.

This clonotype was recorded a few times. The chain has TRBV28 and TRBJ2-7; D unclear. The CDR3 spans 14 residues. Trimming left V 5 bases short and J 2 bases short, with 13 bases between. Germline V CDR1 and CDR2: MDHEN, SYDVKM. CDR3 protein: CASSSQPTAYEQYF. CDR3 bases: TGTGCCAGCAGTAGCCAGCCGACCGCCTACGAGCAGTACTTC.

This clonotype was observed a handful of times. V gene TRBV5-6 combines with J gene TRBJ1-5; D ambiguous. CDR1 SGHDT and CDR2 YYEEEE come from the germline V gene. The V gene lost 3 bases and the J gene lost 7 bases, with 14 bases spanning the gap. This CDR3 is 14 amino acids long. CDR3 DNA sequence: TGTGCCAGCAGCTCCCTCGGCGATACGCAGCCCCAGCATTTT. Protein product: CASSSLGDTQPQHF.

The rearrangement uses TRBV10-3 and TRBJ2-1; TRBD1 agrees at 9 bases. The germline V gene encodes CDR1 ENHRY and CDR2 SYGVKD. The CDR3 runs to 15 residues. The V gene end was trimmed by 6 bases and the J gene end by 0 bases; junction bases not matched to a gene: 3. CDR3 sequence reads: CAIRPGQGSYNEQFF. As DNA, the CDR3 is TGTGCCATCAGGCCGGGACAGGGCTCCTACAATGAGCAGTTCTTC.

V and J are TRBV29-1 and TRBJ2-3, with unresolved D. The CDR3 is 13 amino acids. The germline V gene has CDR1 SQVTM and CDR2 ANQGSEA. Trimming pared 2 bases from V and 1 base from J, leaving 7 bases between. CDR3 sequence reads: CSVESQGTDTQYF. The CDR3 DNA follows: TGCAGCGTTGAATCCCAAGGCACAGATACGCAGTATTTT.

In its sample, this clonotype was seen a few times. The gene calls are TRBV5-1 and TRBJ2-1; TRBD2 agrees at 7 bases. The CDR3 runs 14 residues. CDR1 and CDR2 (germline): SGHRS, YFSETQ. The V and J ends lost 6 bases and 5 bases, in that order; junction bases with no gene match: 8. The CDR3 coding sequence is TGCGCCAGCAAAAACGTAGCGGGTAACAATGAGCAGTTCTTC. Amino acid sequence: CASKNVAGNNEQFF.

The sample holds many counts of this clonotype. The V and J genes are TRBV6-6 and TRBJ2-7; D might be TRBD2 (5 bases). Trimming stripped 4 bases from V and 7 bases from J, with 14 bases between. CDR3 length equals 13 residues. The germline V gene encodes CDR1 MNHNY and CDR2 SVGAGI (reference sequence). The CDR3 is CASSSGILGEQYF. The CDR3 nucleotides read TGTGCCAGCAGTTCGGGGATACTCGGTGAGCAGTACTTC.

This clonotype was recorded a few times. The rearrangement joins TRBV29-1 to TRBJ2-5, with TRBD2 matching over 7 bases. The CDR3 is made up of 16 amino acids. Germline trimming cut 3 bases from V and 2 bases from J; bases unmatched to any gene: 12. Germline V CDR1 and CDR2: SQVTM, ANQGSEA. CDR3 coding DNA: TGCAGCGTTGAGATAGGAGTAGCGGGTATACAAGAGACCCAGTACTTC. It codes for CSVEIGVAGIQETQYF.

This clonotype appeared a few times. The chain is built from TRBV12-3 or TRBV12-4 and TRBJ2-3, with D tentatively TRBD1 (6 bases). V shed 5 bases and J shed 2 bases, with 20 bases lying between them. The CDR3 contains 17 residues. The CDR3, as DNA: TGTGCCAGCAGTCCGACCATCTCACAGGGTCCCACAGATACGCAGTATTTT. Translated, it gives CASSPTISQGPTDTQYF.

This clonotype was seen more than once but under ten times. The rearrangement links TRBV9 to TRBJ2-1, with D perhaps given as TRBD1 or TRBD2 (5 bases each). The V gene's germline CDR1 is SGDLS and CDR2 YYNGEE. The length of the CDR3 is 14 residues. Trimming shortened V by 0 bases and J by 5 bases, and 9 bases separated the two germline ends. The CDR3 DNA reads TGTGCCAGCAGCGTAGTACCGGGACACAATGAGCAGTTCTTC. Translation gives CASSVVPGHNEQFF.

With regard to this clonotype: A clone one base away is much larger, so this may be a read error. This chain joins TRBV9 and TRBJ2-7, with 12 bases lining up with TRBD2. Germline lookup yields CDR1 SGDLS and CDR2 YYNGEE. The CDR3 extends over 17 amino acids. With V trimmed by 3 bases and J by 7 bases, 14 bases remained unmatched. The CDR3 bases are TGTGCCAGCAGCGGAGGGCAAAGGGTGACTAGCGGGAGTGAGCAGTACTTC. Translating it yields CASSGGQRVTSGSEQYF.

This rearrangement joins TRBV24-1 to TRBJ2-3, with D uncertain. The germline CDR1 and CDR2 sequences are KGHDR and SFDVKD. V gave up 6 bases and J gave up 0 bases, with 9 bases separating them. CDR3 length equals 14 residues. The CDR3 nucleotides are TGTGCCACCAGTTTGGACGCCAGCACAGATACGCAGTATTTT. Translation gives CATSLDASTDTQYF.

This chain uses TRBV6-2 or TRBV6-3 with TRBJ2-2, with TRBD2 matching 13 bases. Trimming removed 4 bases from V and 3 bases from J; junction bases left unmatched: 2. This CDR3 is built from 16 residues. The germline gives CDR1 MNHEY, CDR2 SVGEGT. CDR3 loop: CASSLTSGRYTGELFF. DNA of the CDR3: TGTGCCAGCAGTTTGACTAGCGGGAGGTACACCGGGGAGCTGTTTTTT.

The rearrangement joins TRBV12-3 or TRBV12-4 to TRBJ2-4; D ambiguous. This CDR3 spans 14 amino acids. V was pared by 7 bases and J by 0 bases, with 10 bases between. This CDR3 reads CASTPNTAKNIQYF. The DNA of the CDR3 is TGTGCCAGCACCCCAAACACAGCCAAAAACATTCAGTACTTC.